Reported below is one T cell receptor (beta chain). The data were obtained in a study of blood T cell repertoires in COVID-19. Study details: Nucleic acid was either cDNA or gDNA, and it came from T cells, B-cell-depleted T cells, or PBMCs.

Per the original data handling: Using reference gene primer amplification, nucleated cell counts were estimated. This table comes from immunoSEQ multiplex PCR, and its TCRdb copy is limited to in-frame clones, with some not included. That table gives V, J and clone size, and the DNA gave D and trimming. The repertoire has approximately 300,000 clones, about 85% of them found once; the top ten carry around 1.9%. This study enrolled people aged roughly 18 to 89 from about 24 US geographic areas. Clinical histories supplied by participants themselves formed the basis of cohort assignment. Specimen: PBMCs or T cells enriched from blood (not recorded which). The TCR sequence derives from a woman in her 30s who had been exposed to COVID-19.

CDR3 nucleotides: TGTGCCAGCAGTCCAACAGGGTCTGGGAATTCACCCCTCCACTTT. Protein product: CASSPTGSGNSPLHF. The chain recombines TRBV27 with TRBJ1-6; D is possibly TRBD1 (6 bases). Germline V gene sequence: CDR1 MNHEY, CDR2 SMNVEV (reference sequence). With 5 bases removed from V and 7 bases from J, the gap between germline ends came to 15 bases. The CDR3 is 15 amino acids.